This T cell receptor (beta chain) was sequenced during a study of identical twins. The study's findings and limits: Out-of-frame beta sequences exhibited a weaker degree of excess twin sharing.

The CDR3 contains 16 residues. V dropped 6 bases and J dropped 0 bases, with 15 bases sitting between them. CDR1 and CDR2 from the germline V gene are LGHNT and FRNRAP. One entry per CDR3 protein results from TCRdb running MiXCR on the 5' RACE reads. The data contain around 490,000 distinct CDR3 sequences, 13% to 15% of them singletons. In the case of this clonotype: Its antigen is not identified.

These sequences were also reported in another study, on yellow fever vaccine responses in identical twins. That source reports: After vaccination, twins' T cell response reportedly seemed partly convergent, partly personalized.

This TCR was sampled from a woman under 30 in good health. The material sequenced was CD4+ T cells sorted from blood. The chain employs TRBV12-5 and TRBJ2-1, with D unclear. CDR3 nucleotide sequence: TGTGCTAGTGGGTTTGAGCGCACCAGCTCCTACAATGAGCAGTTCTTC. Its translation: CASGFERTSSYNEQFF.